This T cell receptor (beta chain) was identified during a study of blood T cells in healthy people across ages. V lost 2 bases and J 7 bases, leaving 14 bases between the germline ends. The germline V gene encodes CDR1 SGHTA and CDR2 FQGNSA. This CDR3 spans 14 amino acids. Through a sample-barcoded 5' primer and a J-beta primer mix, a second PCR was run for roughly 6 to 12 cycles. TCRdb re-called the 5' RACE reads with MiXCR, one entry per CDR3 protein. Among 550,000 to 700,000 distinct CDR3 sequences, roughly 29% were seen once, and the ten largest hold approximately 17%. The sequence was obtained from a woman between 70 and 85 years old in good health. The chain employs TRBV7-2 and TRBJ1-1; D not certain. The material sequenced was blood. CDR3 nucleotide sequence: TGTGCCAGCAGCTTAATGGGGTCTTCAGATGAAGCTTTCTTT. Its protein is CASSLMGSSDEAFF.